This TCR beta chain was captured in a study of blood T cells in healthy people across ages. A second 7 to 11 cycle PCR used barcoded and J-beta primers. TCRdb analysed the 5' RACE reads with MiXCR anew, one entry per CDR3 protein. This sample carries about 1,800,000 distinct CDR3 sequences, 28% of them seen once, and the ten largest clones take roughly 8.2%. This clonotype was observed a handful of times. The germline gene is not matched at one end of the junction; a read error may be the cause. This TCR was sampled from a woman in her twenties or thirties in good health. The sequencing sample was made of blood.

The CDR3 spells CASTPGIYNSPLHF. In nucleotides, the CDR3 is TGTGCAAGCACCCCAGGGATTTACAATTCACCCCTCCACTTT. The rearrangement uses TRBV12-3 or TRBV12-4 and TRBJ1-6, with D perhaps matching TRBD1 (5 bases). This CDR3 spans 14 amino acids.